This entry describes one T cell receptor beta chain. The antigen is not known. Germline CDR1 and CDR2: LNHNV and YYDKDF (reference sequence). V lost 1 base and J lost 7, with 13 bases in between. CDR3 size: 14 residues. This sample is drawn from a study of OX40 agonist ivuxolimab in advanced cancers. Background on the study: Under the entry rules, prior anti-PD-1, anti-PD-L1 or anti-CTLA-4 therapy was allowed, and about 40% had some.

TCRdb keeps only in-frame clones here, not all; method: immunoSEQ multiplex PCR. The sample has some 65,000 clones; about 85% are singletons. Whole-study results and caveats: Relative to CD4+, CD8+ T cells held more expanded clones on average. The study did not work out the antigen specificity of the expanded peripheral T cells.

This TCR was sampled from an adult with an advanced solid tumor such as melanoma, head and neck, liver or kidney cancer. This specimen consisted of CD4+ or CD8+ T cells sorted from blood, obtained in a trial of the OX40 agonist ivuxolimab. The chain carries TRBV15 and TRBJ1-2, with D perhaps matching TRBD1 (5 bases). CDR3 DNA sequence: TGTGCCACCAGCAGAGGAGACAGCCACGGTGGCTACACCTTC. Protein product: CATSRGDSHGGYTF. The full variable domain, with the rest looked up from reference TRBV15 and TRBJ1-2, is DAMVIQNPRYQVTQFGKPVTLSCSQTLNHNVMYWYQQKSSQAPKLLFHYYDKDFNNEADTPDNFQSRRPNTSFCFLDIRSPGLGDTAMYLCATSRGDSHGGYTFGSGTRLTVV.